These 2 T cell receptor beta chains came from one sample sequenced in a study of vaccination effects on CD4 cells after COVID-19. Their target antigens are unknown. Sequencing was preceded by expansion of antigen-specific CD4+ T cells with viral peptide pools in the ViraFEST assay. After more than 9 days in culture, the CD4+ T cells were isolated. Participants were given two doses of BNT162b2 or mRNA-1273 vaccine. Sequenced by immunoSEQ multiplex PCR; TCRdb stores in-frame clones only, minus some. The repertoire consists of about 27,000 clones, with about four fifths occurring once and the leading ten covering roughly 1.4%. Sequencing was performed on CD4+ T cells from PBMCs cultured with HCoV-NL63 spike peptides, taken after COVID-19 vaccination. Source of these receptors: a human donor who received a COVID-19 vaccine. Some clones in this sample may be carry-over from other donors' samples.

The gene calls are TRBV30 and TRBJ1-2; D ambiguous. Germline V gene lookup returns CDR1 GTSNPN and CDR2 SVGIG (reference sequence). The CDR3 is 14 amino acids. V was pared by 7 bases and J by 0 bases, with 15 bases between. The DNA for the CDR3 is TGTGCCTCCCGGACTCCAGGAACTAACTATGGCTACACCTTC. This gives the protein CASRTPGTNYGYTF.

This clone was picked up a small number of times. This rearrangement joins TRBV19 to TRBJ2-1; D is possibly TRBD1 (5 bases). This CDR3 has 17 amino acids. The V end lost 1 base, the J end lost 1 base, and 14 bases lay between the germline ends. Germline V gives CDR1 LNHDA, CDR2 SQIVND (reference sequence). CDR3 region: CASSIAQGIGSYNEQFF. DNA for the CDR3: TGTGCCAGTAGTATAGCGCAGGGAATAGGGTCCTACAATGAGCAGTTCTTC.